The rows below give T cell receptor beta chains drawn from one sample of a study of blood T cell repertoires in COVID-19. Repertoires were generated with immunoSEQ multiplex PCR, while TCRdb's copy carries only in-frame clones and drops some. The sample carries under 200,000 clones, 65% to 90% recorded once. The sample taken for sequencing was PBMCs or T cells enriched from blood (not recorded which). The receptor source for this set is a woman aged 55 to 70 with acute COVID-19. The CDR3 runs from the conserved cysteine through the conserved F or W. D genes are given only for firm matches. A clone size is listed for some rows: how often the clone was seen (once, few, many), or a class if it is expanded.

clone size	V gene	D gene	J gene	CDR3 length	CDR3 DNA	CDR3 protein
.	TRBV11-2	.	TRBJ1-1	12	TGTGCCAGCATCCTCTCGGGGGGTGAAGCTTTCTTT	CASILSGGEAFF
.	TRBV27	TRBD1	TRBJ1-6	17	TGTGCCAGCAGTTCCTGGGACAGGGGACGCCTAGATTCACCCCTCCACTTT	CASSSWDRGRLDSPLHF
.	TRBV20-1	.	TRBJ1-6	14	TGCAGTGCTAGTAGCCAGGGGTATAATTCACCCCTCCACTTT	CSASSQGYNSPLHF
.	TRBV7-2	.	TRBJ1-4	16	TGTGCCAGCAGCCCGGGGGCGGGGGGTTCTAATGAAAAACTGTTTTTT	CASSPGAGGSNEKLFF
.	TRBV5-4	.	TRBJ2-3	15	TGTGCCAGCGCCCTGGGACTGCAGATCACAGATACGCAGTATTTT	CASALGLQITDTQYF
few	TRBV6-5	TRBD2	TRBJ2-5	14	TGTGCCAGCACTTCGTTAGCGGGGGCCCAGGCCCAGTACTTC	CASTSLAGAQAQYF
.	TRBV7-2	.	TRBJ2-3	15	TGTGCCAGCAGCTTACAACAGGGAGGCACAGATACGCAGTATTTT	CASSLQQGGTDTQYF
once	TRBV3-1/TRBV3-2	.	TRBJ1-2	15	TGTGCCAGCAGCCAAGTCACGCCCTACGGCTATGGCTACACCTTC	CASSQVTPYGYGYTF
few	TRBV10-2	.	TRBJ2-7	13	TGCGCCACCTTTGGGGGCAGGGGCTACGAGCAGTACTTC	CATFGGRGYEQYF
few	TRBV7-8	.	TRBJ2-1	16	TGTGCCAGCAGCTTAGGGAGGGCCGGATCCTACAATGAGCAGTTCTTC	CASSLGRAGSYNEQFF
.	TRBV5-5	.	TRBJ1-1	15	TGTGCCAGCAGCTCGACTGGACAGAGGAACACTGAAGCTTTCTTT	CASSSTGQRNTEAFF
.	TRBV7-2	.	TRBJ2-1	13	TGTGCCAGCAGCACCCGGACTGGCAATGAGCAGTTCTTC	CASSTRTGNEQFF
.	TRBV19	TRBD2	TRBJ2-5	20	TGTGCCAGTAGTATACGGGCGCTACTAGCGGGAGTAGGGTGGCAAGAGACCCAGTACTTC	CASSIRALLAGVGWQETQYF
.	TRBV19	TRBD2	TRBJ2-5	16	TGTGCCAGTAGTATCGGGAGCGGGGGAGTGGAAGAGACCCAGTACTTC	CASSIGSGGVEETQYF
.	TRBV19	TRBD1	TRBJ1-1	14	TGTGCCAGTATTGGGGACAGGTTCGGCACTGAAGCTTTCTTT	CASIGDRFGTEAFF
.	TRBV4-3	.	TRBJ1-1	15	TGCGCCAGCAGCCGAAAAGGGGCAGGGGACACTGAAGCTTTCTTT	CASSRKGAGDTEAFF
.	TRBV15	.	TRBJ1-2	11	TGTGCCACCAGTTCTTTCCTTGGCTACACCTTC	CATSSFLGYTF
once	TRBV2	TRBD1	TRBJ1-6	15	TGTGCCAGCAACTATTGGGACAGTCGAAATTCACCCCTCCACTTT	CASNYWDSRNSPLHF
.	TRBV28	.	TRBJ2-3	14	TGTGCCAGCCACGTAATTGGCGGGACAGATACGCAGTATTTT	CASHVIGGTDTQYF
.	TRBV5-4	TRBD2	TRBJ2-7	15	TGTGCCAGCAGCTCCCCGGCTAGCGGGGTCTACGAGCAGTACTTC	CASSSPASGVYEQYF
.	TRBV4-3	TRBD1	TRBJ1-5	16	TGCGCCAGCAGCCACGCACACCGGACAGGGAACCAGCCCCAGCATTTT	CASSHAHRTGNQPQHF
few	TRBV6-2/TRBV6-3	.	TRBJ1-4	15	TGTGCCAGCAGTACCCCGAGTAGGGGTGTCGAAAAACTGTTTTTT	CASSTPSRGVEKLFF
.	TRBV4-3	.	TRBJ1-2	16	TGCGCCAGCAGCCAAGCGGAGGGAGGAACCAACTATGGCTACACCTTC	CASSQAEGGTNYGYTF